Sequencing of this T cell receptor (beta chain) was carried out in a study of T cell responses to AZD1222 COVID-19 vaccine. Using immunoSEQ multiplex PCR, the repertoire was profiled, and TCRdb retains in-frame clones only, with some absent. The table shows some 140,000 clones, with 80% to 95% occurring only once. The CDR3 consists of 16 residues. The germline V gene has CDR1 SGHTA and CDR2 FQGNSA. V lost 2 bases, J lost 1 base, and 12 bases lay in between. The TCR comes from an adult in good health. This material consisted of peripheral blood, taken on day 0 of AZD1222 vaccination. The genes are TRBV7-2 and TRBJ1-5; D may be TRBD1 (6 bases). CDR3 coding DNA: TGTGCCAGCAGCTTAAATTGGGGGCGAAGCAATCAGCCCCAGCATTTT. It encodes CASSLNWGRSNQPQHF.